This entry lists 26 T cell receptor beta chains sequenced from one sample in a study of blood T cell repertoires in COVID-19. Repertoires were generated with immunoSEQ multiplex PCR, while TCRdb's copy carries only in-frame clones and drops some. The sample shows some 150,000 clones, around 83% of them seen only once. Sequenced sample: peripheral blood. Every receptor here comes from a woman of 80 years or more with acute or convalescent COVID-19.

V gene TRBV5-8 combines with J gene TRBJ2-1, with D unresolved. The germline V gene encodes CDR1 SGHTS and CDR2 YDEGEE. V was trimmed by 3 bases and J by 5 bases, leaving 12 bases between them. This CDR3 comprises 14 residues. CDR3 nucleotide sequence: TGTGCCAGCAGCTCCTACCGACGGGACAATGAGCAGTTCTTC. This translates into CASSSYRRDNEQFF.

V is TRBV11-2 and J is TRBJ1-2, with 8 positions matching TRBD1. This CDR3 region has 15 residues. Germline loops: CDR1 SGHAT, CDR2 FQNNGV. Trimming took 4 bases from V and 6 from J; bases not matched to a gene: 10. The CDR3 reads CASSSYRGKYHGYTF. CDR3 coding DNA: TGTGCCAGCAGCTCCTACAGGGGGAAGTACCATGGCTACACCTTC.

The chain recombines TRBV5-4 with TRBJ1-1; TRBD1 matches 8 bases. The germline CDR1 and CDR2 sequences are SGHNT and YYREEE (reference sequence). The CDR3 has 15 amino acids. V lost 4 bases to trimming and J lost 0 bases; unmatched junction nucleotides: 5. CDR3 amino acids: CASSPRQGMNTEAFF. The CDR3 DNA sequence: TGTGCCAGCAGCCCGCGACAGGGGATGAACACTGAAGCTTTCTTT.

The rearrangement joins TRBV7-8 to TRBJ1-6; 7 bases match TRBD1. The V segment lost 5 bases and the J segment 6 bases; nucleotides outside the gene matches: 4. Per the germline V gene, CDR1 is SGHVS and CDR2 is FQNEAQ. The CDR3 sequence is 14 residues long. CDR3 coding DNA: TGTGCCAGCAGCCAGGGACAGCCTAATTCACCCCTCCACTTT. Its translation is CASSQGQPNSPLHF.

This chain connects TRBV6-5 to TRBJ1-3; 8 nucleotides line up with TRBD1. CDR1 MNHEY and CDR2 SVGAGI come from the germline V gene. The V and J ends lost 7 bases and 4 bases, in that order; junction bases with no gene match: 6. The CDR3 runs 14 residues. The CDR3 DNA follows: TGTGCCAGCACGACAGGGGCGAGAGGAAACACCATATATTTT. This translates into CASTTGARGNTIYF.

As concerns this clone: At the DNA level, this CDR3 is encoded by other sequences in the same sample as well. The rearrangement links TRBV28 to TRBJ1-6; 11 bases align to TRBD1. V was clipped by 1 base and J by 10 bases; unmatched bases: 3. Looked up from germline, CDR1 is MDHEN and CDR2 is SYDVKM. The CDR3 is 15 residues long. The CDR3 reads CASSLSGTGGSPLHF. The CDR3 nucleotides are TGTGCCAGCAGTTTATCCGGGACAGGGGGATCACCCCTCCACTTT.

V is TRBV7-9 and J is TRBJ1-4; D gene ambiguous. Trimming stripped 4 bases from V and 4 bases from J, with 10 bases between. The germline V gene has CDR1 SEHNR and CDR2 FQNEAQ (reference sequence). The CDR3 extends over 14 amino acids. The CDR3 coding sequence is TGTGCCAGCAGCTCGCGGAGAGTTAATGAAAAACTGTTTTTT. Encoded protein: CASSSRRVNEKLFF.

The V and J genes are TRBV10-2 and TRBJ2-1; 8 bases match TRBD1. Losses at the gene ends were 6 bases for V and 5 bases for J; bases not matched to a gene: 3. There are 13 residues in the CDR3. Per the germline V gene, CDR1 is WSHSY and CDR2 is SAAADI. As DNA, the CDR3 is TGCGCCAGCAGCCAGGGGGCCAACAATGAGCAGTTCTTC. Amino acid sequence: CASSQGANNEQFF.

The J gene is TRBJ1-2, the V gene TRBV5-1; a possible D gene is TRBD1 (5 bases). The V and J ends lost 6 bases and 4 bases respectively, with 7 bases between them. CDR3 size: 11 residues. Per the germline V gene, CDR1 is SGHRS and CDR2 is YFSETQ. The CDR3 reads CASKGVYGYTF. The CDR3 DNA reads TGCGCCAGCAAAGGGGTCTATGGCTACACCTTC.

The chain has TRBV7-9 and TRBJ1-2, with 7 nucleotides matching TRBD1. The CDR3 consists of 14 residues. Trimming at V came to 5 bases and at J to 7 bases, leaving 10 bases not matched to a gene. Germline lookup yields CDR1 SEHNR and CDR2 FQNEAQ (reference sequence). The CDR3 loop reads CASSPRQGRVGYTF. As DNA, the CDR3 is TGTGCCAGCAGCCCTAGACAGGGCCGGGTTGGCTACACCTTC.

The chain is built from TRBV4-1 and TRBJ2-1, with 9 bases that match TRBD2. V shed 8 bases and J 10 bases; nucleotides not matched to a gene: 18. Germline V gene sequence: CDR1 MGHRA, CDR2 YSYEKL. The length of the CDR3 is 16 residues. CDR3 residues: CASQPSGGGASGEQFF. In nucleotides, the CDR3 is TGCGCCAGCCAGCCCTCGGGCGGGGGGGCTAGTGGGGAGCAGTTCTTC.

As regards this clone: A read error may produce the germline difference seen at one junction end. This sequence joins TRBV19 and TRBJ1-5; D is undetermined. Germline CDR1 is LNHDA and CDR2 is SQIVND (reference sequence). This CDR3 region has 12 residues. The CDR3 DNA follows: TGTACCAGTAGTAGAGTCAATCAGCCCCAGCATTTT. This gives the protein CTSSRVNQPQHF.

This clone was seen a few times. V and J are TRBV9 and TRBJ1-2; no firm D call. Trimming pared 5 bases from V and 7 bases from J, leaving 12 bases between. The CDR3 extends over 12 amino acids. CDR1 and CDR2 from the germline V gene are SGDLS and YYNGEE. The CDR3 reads CASSSQTGGYTF. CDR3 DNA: TGTGCCAGCAGTTCCCAAACGGGTGGCTACACCTTC.

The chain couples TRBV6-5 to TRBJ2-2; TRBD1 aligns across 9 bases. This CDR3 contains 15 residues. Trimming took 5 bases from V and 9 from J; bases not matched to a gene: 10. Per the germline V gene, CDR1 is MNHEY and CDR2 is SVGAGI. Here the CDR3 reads CASSRPGTGHRELFF. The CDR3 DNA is TGTGCCAGCAGTCGACCCGGGACAGGGCACCGGGAGCTGTTTTTT.

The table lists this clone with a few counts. The CDR3 region is CASSILAGTNQPQHF. The CDR3, as DNA: TGTGCCAGTAGTATTTTGGCAGGGACAAATCAGCCCCAGCATTTT. The chain links TRBV19 to TRBJ1-5; D might be TRBD1 (6 bases). The CDR3 spans 15 residues. Trimming pared 3 bases from V and 4 bases from J, leaving 13 bases between. Germline values: CDR1 LNHDA, CDR2 SQIVND (reference sequence).

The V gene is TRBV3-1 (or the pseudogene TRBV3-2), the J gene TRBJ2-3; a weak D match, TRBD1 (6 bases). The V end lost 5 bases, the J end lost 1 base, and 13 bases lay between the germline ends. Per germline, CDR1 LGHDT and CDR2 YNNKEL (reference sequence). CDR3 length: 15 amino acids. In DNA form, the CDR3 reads TGTGCCAGCAGCGGCGCCAGGGGCCGCACAGATACGCAGTATTTT. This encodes CASSGARGRTDTQYF.

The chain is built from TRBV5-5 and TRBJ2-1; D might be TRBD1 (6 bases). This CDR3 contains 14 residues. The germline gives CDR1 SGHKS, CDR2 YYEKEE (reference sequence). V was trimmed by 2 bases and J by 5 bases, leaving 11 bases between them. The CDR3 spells CASSLQGDNNEQFF. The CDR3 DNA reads TGTGCCAGCAGCTTACAGGGAGATAACAATGAGCAGTTCTTC.

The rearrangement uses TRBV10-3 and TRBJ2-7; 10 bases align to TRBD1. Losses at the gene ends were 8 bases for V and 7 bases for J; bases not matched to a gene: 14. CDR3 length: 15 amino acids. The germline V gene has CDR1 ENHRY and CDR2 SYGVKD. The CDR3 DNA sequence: TGTGCCATCTCCGAGACAGGGGGCGAAGATAGAGAGCAGTACTTC. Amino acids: CAISETGGEDREQYF.

Here the CDR3 DNA reads TGCGCCAGCAGTCCTGGCAGACAGGGCAGCACAGATACGCAGTATTTT. Its protein is CASSPGRQGSTDTQYF. This chain connects TRBV5-1 to TRBJ2-3; 7 nucleotides match TRBD1. The CDR3 sequence is 16 residues long. After removal of 5 bases from V and 0 bases from J, the junction contained 9 bases not matched to a gene. Germline V gene sequence: CDR1 SGHRS, CDR2 YFSETQ.

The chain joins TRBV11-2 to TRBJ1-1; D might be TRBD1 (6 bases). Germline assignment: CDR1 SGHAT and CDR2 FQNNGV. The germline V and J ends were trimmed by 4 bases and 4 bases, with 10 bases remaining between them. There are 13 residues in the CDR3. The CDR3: CASSYTQGTEAFF. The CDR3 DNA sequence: TGTGCCAGCAGCTACACACAGGGCACTGAAGCTTTCTTT.

The CDR3 DNA sequence: TGTGCCAGCACCCCCCCGGGTGAAACCGGTGAAGCTTTCTTT. Its protein product is CASTPPGETGEAFF. V gene TRBV9 combines with J gene TRBJ1-1; D ambiguous. The CDR3 loop spans 14 amino acids. V shed 6 bases and J shed 7 bases, with 19 bases lying between them. Per the germline V gene, CDR1 is SGDLS and CDR2 is YYNGEE.

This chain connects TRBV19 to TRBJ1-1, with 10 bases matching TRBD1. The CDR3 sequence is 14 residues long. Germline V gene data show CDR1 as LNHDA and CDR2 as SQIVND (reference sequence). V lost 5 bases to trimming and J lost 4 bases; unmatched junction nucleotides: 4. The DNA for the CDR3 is TGTGCCAGTAGTCCGGGACAGGGGATCACTGAAGCTTTCTTT. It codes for CASSPGQGITEAFF.

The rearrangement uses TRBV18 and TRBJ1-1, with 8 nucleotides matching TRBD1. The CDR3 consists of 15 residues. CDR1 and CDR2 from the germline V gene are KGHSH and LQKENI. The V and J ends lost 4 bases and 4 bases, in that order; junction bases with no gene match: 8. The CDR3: CASSRTTGARTEAFF. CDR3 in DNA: TGTGCCAGCTCACGAACGACAGGGGCGCGCACTGAAGCTTTCTTT.

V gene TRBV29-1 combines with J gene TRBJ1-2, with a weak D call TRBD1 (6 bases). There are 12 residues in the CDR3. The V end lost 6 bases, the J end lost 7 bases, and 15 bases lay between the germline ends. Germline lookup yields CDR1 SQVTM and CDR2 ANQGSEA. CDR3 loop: CSVTGGLIGYTF. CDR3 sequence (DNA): TGCAGCGTCACGGGGGGGCTTATTGGCTACACCTTC.

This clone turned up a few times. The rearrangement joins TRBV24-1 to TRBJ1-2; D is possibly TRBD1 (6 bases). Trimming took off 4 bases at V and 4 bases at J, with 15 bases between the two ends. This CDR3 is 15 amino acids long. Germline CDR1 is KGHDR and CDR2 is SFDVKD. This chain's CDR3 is CATSDDDRDIYGYTF. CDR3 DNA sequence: TGTGCCACCAGTGACGACGATAGGGACATCTATGGCTACACCTTC.

The CDR3 region is CASSYRDKEYGYTF. In DNA form, the CDR3 reads TGTGCCAGCAGTTACCGGGACAAGGAATATGGCTACACCTTC. V and J are TRBV6-5 and TRBJ1-2; tentative D call: TRBD1 (6 bases). V was shortened by 2 bases and J by 5 bases, with 12 bases between the two germline ends. CDR3 size: 14 residues. From germline, CDR1 is MNHEY and CDR2 SVGAGI.